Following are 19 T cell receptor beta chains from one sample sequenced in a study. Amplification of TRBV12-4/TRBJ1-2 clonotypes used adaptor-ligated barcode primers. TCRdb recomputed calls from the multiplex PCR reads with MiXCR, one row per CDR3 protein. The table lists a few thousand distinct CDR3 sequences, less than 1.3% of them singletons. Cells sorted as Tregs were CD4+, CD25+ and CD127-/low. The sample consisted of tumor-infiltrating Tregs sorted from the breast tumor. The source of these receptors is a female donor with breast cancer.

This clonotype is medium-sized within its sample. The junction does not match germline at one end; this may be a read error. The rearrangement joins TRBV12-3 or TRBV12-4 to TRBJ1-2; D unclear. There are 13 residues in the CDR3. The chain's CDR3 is CASNLGRDGGYTF. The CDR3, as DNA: TGTGCCAGCAATTTAGGAAGGGATGGTGGCTACACCTTC.

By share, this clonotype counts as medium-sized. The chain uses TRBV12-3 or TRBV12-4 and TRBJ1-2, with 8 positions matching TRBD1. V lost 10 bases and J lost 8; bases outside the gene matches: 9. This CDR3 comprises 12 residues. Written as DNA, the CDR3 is TGTGCCACCGGACAGGGAGCTAGAGGCTACACCTTC. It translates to CATGQGARGYTF.

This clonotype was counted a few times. Here the CDR3 DNA reads TGTGCCAGCAGTCCTAGATCAGCCTTAGGCTACACCTTC. Encoded protein: CASSPRSALGYTF. This chain joins TRBV12-3 or TRBV12-4 and TRBJ1-2; the D is unclear. The CDR3 has 13 residues. V lost 5 bases and J 8 bases, leaving 15 bases between the germline ends.

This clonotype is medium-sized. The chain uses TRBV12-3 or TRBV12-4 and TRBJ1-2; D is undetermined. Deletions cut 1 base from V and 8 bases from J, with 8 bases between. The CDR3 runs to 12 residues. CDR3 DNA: TGTGCCAGCAGTTTAGGGCATTTAGGCTACACCTTC. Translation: CASSLGHLGYTF.

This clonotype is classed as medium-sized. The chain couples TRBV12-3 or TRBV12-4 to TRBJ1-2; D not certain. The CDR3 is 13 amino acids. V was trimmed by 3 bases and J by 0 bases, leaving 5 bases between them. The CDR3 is CASSFQTNYGYTF. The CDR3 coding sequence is TGTGCCAGCAGTTTCCAGACTAACTATGGCTACACCTTC.

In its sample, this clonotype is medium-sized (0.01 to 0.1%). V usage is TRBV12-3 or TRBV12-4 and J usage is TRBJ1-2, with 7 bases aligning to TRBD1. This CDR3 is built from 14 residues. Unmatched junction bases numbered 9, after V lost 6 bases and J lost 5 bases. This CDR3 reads CASRGDRVSYGYTF. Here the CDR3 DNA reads TGTGCCAGCAGGGGAGACAGGGTATCATATGGCTACACCTTC.

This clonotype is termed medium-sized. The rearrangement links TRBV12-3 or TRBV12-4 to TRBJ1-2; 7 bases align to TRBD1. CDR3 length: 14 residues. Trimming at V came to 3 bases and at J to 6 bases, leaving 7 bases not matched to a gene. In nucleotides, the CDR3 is TGTGCCAGCAGTTTCGGACAGGCGAGGCATGGCTACACCTTC. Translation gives CASSFGQARHGYTF.

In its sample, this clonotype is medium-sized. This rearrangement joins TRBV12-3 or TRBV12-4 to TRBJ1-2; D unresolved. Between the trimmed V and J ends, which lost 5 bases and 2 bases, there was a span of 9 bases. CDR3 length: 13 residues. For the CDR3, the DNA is TGTGCCAGCAGTATAAACCCAAACTATGGCTACACCTTC. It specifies CASSINPNYGYTF.

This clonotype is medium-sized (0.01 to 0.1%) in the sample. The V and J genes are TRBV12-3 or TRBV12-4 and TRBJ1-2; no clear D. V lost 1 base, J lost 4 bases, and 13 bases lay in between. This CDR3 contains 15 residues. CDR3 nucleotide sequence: TGTGCCAGCAGTTTAGAGGTTGGCATAAGCTATGGCTACACCTTC. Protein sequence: CASSLEVGISYGYTF.

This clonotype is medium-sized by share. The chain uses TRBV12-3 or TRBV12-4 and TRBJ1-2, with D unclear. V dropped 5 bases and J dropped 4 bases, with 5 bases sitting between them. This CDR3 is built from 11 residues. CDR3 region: CASSGSYGYTF. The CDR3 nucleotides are TGTGCCAGCAGTGGATCCTATGGCTACACCTTC.

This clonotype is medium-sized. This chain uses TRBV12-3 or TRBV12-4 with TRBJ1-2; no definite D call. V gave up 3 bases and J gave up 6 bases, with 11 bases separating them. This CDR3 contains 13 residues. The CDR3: CASSLRTAHGYTF. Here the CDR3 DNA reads TGTGCCAGCAGTTTGAGGACGGCCCATGGCTACACCTTC.

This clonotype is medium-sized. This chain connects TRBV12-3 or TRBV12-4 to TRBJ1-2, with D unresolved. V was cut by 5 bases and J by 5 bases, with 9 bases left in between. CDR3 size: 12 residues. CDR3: CASSPSGYGYTF. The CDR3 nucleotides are TGTGCCAGCAGTCCGTCTGGGTATGGCTACACCTTC.

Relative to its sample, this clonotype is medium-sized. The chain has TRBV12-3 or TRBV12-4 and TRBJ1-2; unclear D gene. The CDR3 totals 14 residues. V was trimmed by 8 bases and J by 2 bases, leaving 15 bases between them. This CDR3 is CASRLTVGNYGYTF. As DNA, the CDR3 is TGTGCCAGCCGACTAACTGTAGGGAACTATGGCTACACCTTC.

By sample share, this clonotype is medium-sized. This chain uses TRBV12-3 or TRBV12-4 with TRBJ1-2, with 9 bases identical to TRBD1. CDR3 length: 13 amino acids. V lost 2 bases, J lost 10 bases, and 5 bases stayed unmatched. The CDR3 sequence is CASSLTGQGNYTF. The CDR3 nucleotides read TGTGCCAGCAGTTTAACGGGACAGGGTAACTACACCTTC.

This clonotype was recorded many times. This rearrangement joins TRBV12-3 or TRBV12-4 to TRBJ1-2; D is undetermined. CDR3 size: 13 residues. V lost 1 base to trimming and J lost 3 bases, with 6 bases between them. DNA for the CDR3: TGTGCCAGCAGTTTAGGAGTAGACTATGGCTACACCTTC. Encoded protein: CASSLGVDYGYTF.

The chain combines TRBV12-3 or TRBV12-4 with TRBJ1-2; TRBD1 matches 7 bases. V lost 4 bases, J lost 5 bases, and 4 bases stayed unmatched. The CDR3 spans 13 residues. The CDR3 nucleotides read TGTGCCAGCAGTTCCGGGACAGCGTATGGCTACACCTTC. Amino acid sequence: CASSSGTAYGYTF.

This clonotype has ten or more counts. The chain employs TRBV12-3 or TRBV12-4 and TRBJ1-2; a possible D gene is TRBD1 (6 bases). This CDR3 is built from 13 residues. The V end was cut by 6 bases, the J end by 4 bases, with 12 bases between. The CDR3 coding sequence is TGTGCCAGCAGCAAAGACAGGACCTATGGCTACACCTTC. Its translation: CASSKDRTYGYTF.

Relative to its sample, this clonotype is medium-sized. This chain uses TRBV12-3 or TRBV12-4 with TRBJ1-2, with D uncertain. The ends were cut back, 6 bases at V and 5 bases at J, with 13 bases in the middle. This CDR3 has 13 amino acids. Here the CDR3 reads CASSPDGTYGYTF. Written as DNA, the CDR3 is TGTGCCAGCAGCCCGGACGGAACTTATGGCTACACCTTC.

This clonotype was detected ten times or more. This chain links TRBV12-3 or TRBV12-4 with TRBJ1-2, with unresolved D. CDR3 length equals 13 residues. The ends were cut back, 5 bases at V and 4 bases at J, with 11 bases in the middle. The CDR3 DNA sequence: TGTGCCAGCAGTGGAGTCGCGGCCTATGGCTACACCTTC. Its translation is CASSGVAAYGYTF.